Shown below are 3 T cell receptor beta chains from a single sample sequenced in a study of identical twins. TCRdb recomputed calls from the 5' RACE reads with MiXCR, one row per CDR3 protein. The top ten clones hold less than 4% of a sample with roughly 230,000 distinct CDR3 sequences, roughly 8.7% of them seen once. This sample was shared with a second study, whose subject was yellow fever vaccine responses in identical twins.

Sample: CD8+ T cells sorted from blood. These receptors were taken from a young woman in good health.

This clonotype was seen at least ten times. The DNA for the CDR3 is TGCGCCAGCAGCCAAGACGACGTCGACTATAGCGGGAGAGATACGCAGTATTTT. Translating gives CASSQDDVDYSGRDTQYF. This rearrangement joins TRBV4-1 to TRBJ2-3; 9 bases agree with TRBD2. The CDR3 is 18 residues long. Germline values: CDR1 MGHRA, CDR2 YSYEKL. V lost 0 bases and J lost 5; bases outside the gene matches: 12.

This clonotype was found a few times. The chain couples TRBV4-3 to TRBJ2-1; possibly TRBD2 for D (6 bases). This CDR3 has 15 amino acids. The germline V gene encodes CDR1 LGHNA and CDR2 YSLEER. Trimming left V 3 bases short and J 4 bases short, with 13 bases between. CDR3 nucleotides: TGCGCCAGCAGCCAGGCTAGGGACTTTTACAATGAGCAGTTCTTC. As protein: CASSQARDFYNEQFF.

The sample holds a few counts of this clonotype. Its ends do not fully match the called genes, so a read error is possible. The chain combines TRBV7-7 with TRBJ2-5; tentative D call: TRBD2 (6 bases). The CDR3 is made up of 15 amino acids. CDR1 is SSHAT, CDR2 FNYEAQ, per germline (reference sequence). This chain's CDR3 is CASSLAAGRQETQYF. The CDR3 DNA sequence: TGTGCTAGCAGCTTAGCGGCGGGTAGACAAGAGACCCAGTACTTC.